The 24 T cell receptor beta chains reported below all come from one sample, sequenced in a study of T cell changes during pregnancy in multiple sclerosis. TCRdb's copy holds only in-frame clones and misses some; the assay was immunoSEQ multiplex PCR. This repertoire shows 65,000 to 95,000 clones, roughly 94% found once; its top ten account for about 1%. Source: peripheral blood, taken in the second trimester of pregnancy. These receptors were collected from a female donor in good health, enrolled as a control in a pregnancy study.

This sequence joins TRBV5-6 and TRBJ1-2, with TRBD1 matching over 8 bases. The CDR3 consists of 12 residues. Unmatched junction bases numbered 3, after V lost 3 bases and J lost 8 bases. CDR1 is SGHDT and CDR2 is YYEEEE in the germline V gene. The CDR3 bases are TGTGCCAGCAGCTCCTGGACAGGGGGCTACACCTTC. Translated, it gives CASSSWTGGYTF.

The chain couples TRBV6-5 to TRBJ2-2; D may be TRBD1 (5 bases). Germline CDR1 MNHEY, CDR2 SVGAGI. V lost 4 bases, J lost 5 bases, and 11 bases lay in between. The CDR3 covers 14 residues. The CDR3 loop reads CASSSQTETGELFF. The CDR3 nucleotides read TGTGCCAGCAGTTCACAGACAGAGACCGGGGAGCTGTTTTTT.

DNA for the CDR3: TGCAGCGTTCGGGACACGCTCAAGACTAATGAAAAACTGTTTTTT. It encodes CSVRDTLKTNEKLFF. The chain recombines TRBV29-1 with TRBJ1-4, with D possibly TRBD1 on 6 matching bases. Per germline, CDR1 SQVTM and CDR2 ANQGSEA. V was shortened by 5 bases and J by 2 bases, with 15 bases between the two germline ends. The length of the CDR3 is 15 residues. Variable domain in full (rest from reference TRBV29-1 and TRBJ1-4): SAVISQKPSRDICQRGTSLTIQCQVDSQVTMMFWYRQQPGQSLTLIATANQGSEATYESGFVIDKFPISRPNLTFSTLTVSNMSPEDSSIYLCSVRDTLKTNEKLFFGSGTQLSVL.

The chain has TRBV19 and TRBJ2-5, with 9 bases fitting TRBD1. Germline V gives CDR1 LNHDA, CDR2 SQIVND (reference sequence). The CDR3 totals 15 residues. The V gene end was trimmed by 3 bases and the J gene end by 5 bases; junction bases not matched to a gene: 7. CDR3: CASSIGQGKVETQYF. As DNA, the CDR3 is TGTGCCAGTAGTATCGGACAGGGGAAGGTTGAGACCCAGTACTTC.

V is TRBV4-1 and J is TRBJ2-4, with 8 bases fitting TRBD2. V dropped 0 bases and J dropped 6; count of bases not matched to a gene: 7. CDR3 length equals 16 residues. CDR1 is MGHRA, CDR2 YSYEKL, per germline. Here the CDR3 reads CASSQDAGGSANIQYF. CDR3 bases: TGCGCCAGCAGCCAAGATGCGGGGGGCTCCGCAAACATTCAGTACTTC.

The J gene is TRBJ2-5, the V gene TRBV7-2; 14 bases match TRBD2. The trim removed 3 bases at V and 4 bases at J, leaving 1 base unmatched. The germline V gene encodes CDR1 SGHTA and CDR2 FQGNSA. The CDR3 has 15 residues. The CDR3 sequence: CASSFGLAGGETQYF. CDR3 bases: TGTGCCAGCAGCTTCGGACTAGCGGGAGGAGAGACCCAGTACTTC. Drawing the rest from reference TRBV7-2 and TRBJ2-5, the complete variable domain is GAGVSQSPSNKVTEKGKDVELRCDPISGHTALYWYRQSLGQGLEFLIYFQGNSAPDKSGLPSDRFSAERTGGSVSTLTIQRTQQEDSAVYLCASSFGLAGGETQYFGPGTRLLVL.

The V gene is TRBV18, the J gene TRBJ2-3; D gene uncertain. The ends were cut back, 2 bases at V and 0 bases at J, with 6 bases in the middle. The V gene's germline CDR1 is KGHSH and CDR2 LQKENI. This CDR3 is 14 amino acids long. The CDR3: CASSPETSTDTQYF. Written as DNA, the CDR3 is TGTGCCAGCTCACCAGAGACAAGCACAGATACGCAGTATTTT.

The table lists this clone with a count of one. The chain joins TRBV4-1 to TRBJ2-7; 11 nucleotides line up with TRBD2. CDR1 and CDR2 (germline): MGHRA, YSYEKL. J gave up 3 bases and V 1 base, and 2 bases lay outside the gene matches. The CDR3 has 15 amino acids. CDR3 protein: CASSQVGTSGYEQYF. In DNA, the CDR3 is TGCGCCAGCAGCCAAGTGGGGACTAGCGGCTACGAGCAGTACTTC.

In DNA, the CDR3 is TGTGCCAGCAGTCTCTACGGATCGACCGCGGCCGGGGAGCTGTTTTTT. Translated: CASSLYGSTAAGELFF. The chain employs TRBV27 and TRBJ2-2; unclear D gene. CDR3 length: 16 residues. The V end lost 5 bases, the J end lost 6 bases, and 19 bases lay between the germline ends. CDR1 and CDR2 from the germline V gene are MNHEY and SMNVEV (reference sequence).

Written as DNA, the CDR3 is TGTGCCAGCAGCCGGGCAACTAATGAAAAACTGTTTTTT. Protein: CASSRATNEKLFF. The V call is TRBV9, the J call TRBJ1-4; no reliable D call. CDR3 size: 13 residues. Germline CDR1 SGDLS, CDR2 YYNGEE. Trimming cost V 4 bases and J 0 bases, with 4 bases left between them.

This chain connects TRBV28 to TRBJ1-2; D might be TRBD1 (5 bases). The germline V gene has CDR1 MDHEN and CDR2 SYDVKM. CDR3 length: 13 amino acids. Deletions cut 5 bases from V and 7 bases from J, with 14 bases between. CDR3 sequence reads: CASSPPRGFGYTF. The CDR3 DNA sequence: TGTGCCAGCAGTCCCCCGCGGGGGTTTGGCTACACCTTC.

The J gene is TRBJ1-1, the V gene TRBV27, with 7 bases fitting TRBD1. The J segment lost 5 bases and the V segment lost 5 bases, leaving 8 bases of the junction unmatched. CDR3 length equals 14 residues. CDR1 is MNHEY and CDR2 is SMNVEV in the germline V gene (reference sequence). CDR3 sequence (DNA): TGTGCCAGCAGTCCCCGGACAGGCAGGACTGAAGCTTTCTTT. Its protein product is CASSPRTGRTEAFF.

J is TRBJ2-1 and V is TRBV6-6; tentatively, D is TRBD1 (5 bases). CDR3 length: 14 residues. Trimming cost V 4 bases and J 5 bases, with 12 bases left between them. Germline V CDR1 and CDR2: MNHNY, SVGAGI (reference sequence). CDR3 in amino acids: CASSSKGQNNEQFF. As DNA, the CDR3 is TGTGCCAGCAGTTCCAAGGGGCAAAACAATGAGCAGTTCTTC.

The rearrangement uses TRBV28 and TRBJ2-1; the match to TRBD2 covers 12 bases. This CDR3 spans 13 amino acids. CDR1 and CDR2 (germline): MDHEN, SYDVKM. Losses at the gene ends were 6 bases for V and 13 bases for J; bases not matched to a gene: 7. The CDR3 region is CASSLTSGRQQFF. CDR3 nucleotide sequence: TGTGCCAGCAGCTTGACTAGCGGGAGACAACAGTTCTTC.

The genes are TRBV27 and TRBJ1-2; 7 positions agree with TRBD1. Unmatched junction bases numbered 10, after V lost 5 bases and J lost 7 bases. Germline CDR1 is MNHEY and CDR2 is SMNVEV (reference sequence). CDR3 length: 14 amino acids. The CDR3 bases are TGTGCCAGCAGTGCCCGACAGGGAAGGGTTGGCTACACCTTC. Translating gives CASSARQGRVGYTF.

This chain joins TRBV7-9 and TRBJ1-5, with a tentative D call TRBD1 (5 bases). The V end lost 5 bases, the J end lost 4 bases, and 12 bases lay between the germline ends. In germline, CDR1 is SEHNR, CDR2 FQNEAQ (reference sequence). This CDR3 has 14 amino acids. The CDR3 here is CASSLGGGNQPQHF. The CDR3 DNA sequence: TGTGCCAGCAGCCTGGGTGGGGGGAATCAGCCCCAGCATTTT.

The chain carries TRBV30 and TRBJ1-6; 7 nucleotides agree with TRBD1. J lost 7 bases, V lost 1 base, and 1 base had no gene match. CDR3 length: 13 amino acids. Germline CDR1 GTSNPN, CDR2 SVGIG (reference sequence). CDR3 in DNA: TGTGCCTGGAGTGAACAGGGGAATTCACCCCTCCACTTT. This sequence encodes CAWSEQGNSPLHF. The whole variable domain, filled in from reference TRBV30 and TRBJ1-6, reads SQTIHQWPATLVQPVGSPLSLECTVEGTSNPNLYWYRQAAGRGLQLLFYSVGIGQISSEVPQNLSASRPQDRQFILSSKKLLLSDSGFYLCAWSEQGNSPLHFGNGTRLTVT.

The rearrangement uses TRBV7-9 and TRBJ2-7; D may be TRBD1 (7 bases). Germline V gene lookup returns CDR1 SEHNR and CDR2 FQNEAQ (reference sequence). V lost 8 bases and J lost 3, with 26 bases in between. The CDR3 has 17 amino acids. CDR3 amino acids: CASCNSNSAGGFYEQYF. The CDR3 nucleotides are TGTGCCAGCTGCAACTCAAATTCGGCAGGGGGGTTCTACGAGCAGTACTTC.

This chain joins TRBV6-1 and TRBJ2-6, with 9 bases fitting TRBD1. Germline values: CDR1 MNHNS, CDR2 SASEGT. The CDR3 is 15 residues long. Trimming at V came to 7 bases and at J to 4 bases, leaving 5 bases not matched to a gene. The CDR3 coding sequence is TGTGCCAGCACCCACAGGGGGCCCGGGGCCAACGTCCTGACTTTC. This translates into CASTHRGPGANVLTF.

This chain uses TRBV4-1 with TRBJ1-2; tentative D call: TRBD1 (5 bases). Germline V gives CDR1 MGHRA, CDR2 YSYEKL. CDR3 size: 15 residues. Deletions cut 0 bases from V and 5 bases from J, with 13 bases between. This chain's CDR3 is CASSQDSRVGYGYTF. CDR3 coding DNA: TGCGCCAGCAGCCAAGATTCCAGGGTTGGGTATGGCTACACCTTC.

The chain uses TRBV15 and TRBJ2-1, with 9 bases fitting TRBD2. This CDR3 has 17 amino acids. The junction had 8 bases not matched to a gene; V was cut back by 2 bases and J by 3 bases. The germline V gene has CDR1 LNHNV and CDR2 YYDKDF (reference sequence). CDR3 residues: CATSRPRGGRVYNEQFF. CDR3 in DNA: TGTGCCACCAGCAGACCCCGGGGCGGGAGGGTCTACAATGAGCAGTTCTTC.

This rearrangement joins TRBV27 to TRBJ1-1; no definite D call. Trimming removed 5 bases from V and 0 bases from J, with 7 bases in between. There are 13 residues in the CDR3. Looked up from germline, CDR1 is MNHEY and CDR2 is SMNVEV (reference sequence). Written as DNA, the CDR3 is TGTGCCAGCAGTCTACGAATGAACACTGAAGCTTTCTTT. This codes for CASSLRMNTEAFF.

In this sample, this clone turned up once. CDR3 sequence: CASSLEGLAGRDTQYF. The CDR3 coding sequence is TGTGCCAGCAGCTTAGAGGGACTAGCGGGGCGCGATACGCAGTATTTT. The chain carries TRBV7-2 and TRBJ2-3; 13 bases are shared with TRBD2. The CDR3 sequence is 16 residues long. J gave up 6 bases and V 1 base, and 4 bases lay outside the gene matches. Looked up from germline, CDR1 is SGHTA and CDR2 is FQGNSA.

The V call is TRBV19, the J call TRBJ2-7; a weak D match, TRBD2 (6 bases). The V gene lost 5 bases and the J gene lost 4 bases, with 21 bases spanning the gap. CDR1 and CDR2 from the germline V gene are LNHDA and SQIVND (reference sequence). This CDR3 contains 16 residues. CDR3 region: CASSDRGGRREYEQYF. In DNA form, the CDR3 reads TGTGCCAGTAGTGACCGGGGAGGACGGAGGGAATACGAGCAGTACTTC.